These 24 T cell receptor beta chains came from one sample sequenced in a study of identical twins (dated by TCRdb to 2016 to 2017). To prepare the library, 5' RACE was applied. The sequencing machine was an Illumina HiSeq 2000. Clones were called with MiXCR by TCRdb after fastp trimmed the public reads at Q25, and only in-frame beta chains were retained. Every entry covers one CDR3 protein and lists the most common genes and DNA from its rows. Recorded for this sample are just under 550,000 distinct CDR3 sequences; over 12% of them occurred a single time. The ten largest make up nearly 0.45% of the sample. The same data also went into a second study, on yellow fever vaccine responses in identical twins.

Sequenced material: CD4+ T cells sorted from blood. These receptors all stem from a woman under 30 in good health.

The sample holds a few counts of this clonotype. V gene TRBV20-1 combines with J gene TRBJ1-5, with D unresolved. Between the trimmed V and J ends, which lost 4 bases and 3 bases, there was a span of 13 bases. The CDR3 totals 14 residues. The V gene's germline CDR1 is DFQATT and CDR2 SNEGSKA (reference sequence). The CDR3 sequence: CSATDRLSNQPQHF. For the CDR3, the DNA is TGCAGTGCTACAGATAGACTCTCCAATCAGCCCCAGCATTTT.

V gene TRBV20-1 combines with J gene TRBJ2-3, with 8 bases identical to TRBD2. The CDR3 sequence is 14 residues long. The V and J ends lost 5 bases and 4 bases, in that order; junction bases with no gene match: 8. Germline V gene sequence: CDR1 DFQATT, CDR2 SNEGSKA (reference sequence). CDR3 in amino acids: CSAVAGLISDTQYF. CDR3 in DNA: TGCAGTGCTGTAGCGGGGTTAATCTCAGATACGCAGTATTTT.

CDR3 loop: CSALKPGLAGSGELFF. The CDR3 DNA follows: TGCAGTGCCCTTAAGCCCGGGCTAGCGGGGTCCGGGGAGCTGTTTTTT. The rearrangement links TRBV20-1 to TRBJ2-2, with 9 positions matching TRBD2. The CDR3 length is 16 residues. V lost 6 bases to trimming and J lost 6 bases; unmatched junction nucleotides: 14. Per the germline V gene, CDR1 is DFQATT and CDR2 is SNEGSKA (reference sequence).

This clonotype has a single count. The gene calls are TRBV6-1 and TRBJ2-1, with 7 bases matching TRBD1. V dropped 6 bases and J dropped 0; count of bases not matched to a gene: 5. The CDR3 totals 15 residues. The germline V gene encodes CDR1 MNHNS and CDR2 SASEGT. The CDR3 bases are TGTGCCAGCAGCCCCTGGGACAGCTCCTACAATGAGCAGTTCTTC. Translating gives CASSPWDSSYNEQFF.

This clonotype was seen only a few times. The genes are TRBV14 and TRBJ2-1; maybe TRBD1 (6 bases). The V gene's germline CDR1 is SGHDN and CDR2 FVKESK. The CDR3 length is 15 residues. V was pared by 3 bases and J by 6 bases, with 15 bases between. The CDR3 protein is CASSQSWGRPNEQFF. CDR3 sequence (DNA): TGTGCCAGCAGCCAGTCGTGGGGGCGACCCAATGAGCAGTTCTTC.

This clonotype was recorded many times. The V gene is TRBV5-1, the J gene TRBJ2-1, with 7 nucleotides matching TRBD2. The CDR3 covers 16 residues. Germline loops: CDR1 SGHRS, CDR2 YFSETQ. The ends lost 3 bases at V and 2 bases at J; junction bases unmatched: 8. CDR3 sequence: CASSSLGGTAYNEQFF. The CDR3 DNA reads as TGCGCCAGCAGCTCCCTCGGGGGGACTGCCTACAATGAGCAGTTCTTC.

A few counts support this clonotype. This chain joins TRBV12-3 or TRBV12-4 and TRBJ1-3, with D uncertain. The CDR3 is 14 residues long. V lost 3 bases and J 0 bases, leaving 6 bases between the germline ends. The CDR3 spells CASSFKLSGNTIYF. In DNA form, the CDR3 reads TGTGCCAGCAGTTTCAAGCTCTCTGGAAACACCATATATTTT.

This chain connects TRBV28 to TRBJ2-6; D is ambiguous. Germline V gene sequence: CDR1 MDHEN, CDR2 SYDVKM. The V gene lost 4 bases and the J gene lost 4 bases, with 8 bases spanning the gap. The CDR3 has 14 amino acids. The CDR3 spells CASSSPWGANVLTF. The CDR3 DNA reads TGTGCCAGCAGTTCCCCTTGGGGGGCCAACGTCCTGACTTTC.

This clonotype was picked up many times. The chain has TRBV12-3 or TRBV12-4 and TRBJ1-5, with D possibly being TRBD1 (5 bases). V gave up 3 bases and J gave up 4 bases, with 13 bases separating them. CDR3 length: 15 residues. The CDR3 region has the DNA TGTGCCAGCAGTTTGTCTTGGGGGGGGAATCAGCCCCAGCATTTT. It yields the protein CASSLSWGGNQPQHF.

V usage is TRBV7-2 and J usage is TRBJ2-3; D perhaps matches TRBD2 (6 bases). This CDR3 comprises 16 residues. V lost 4 bases, J lost 1 base, and 15 bases lay in between. Germline V CDR1 and CDR2: SGHTA, FQGNSA. CDR3 sequence reads: CASSYPRAGRTDTQYF. The CDR3 DNA reads as TGTGCCAGCAGCTACCCCCGGGCGGGACGCACAGATACGCAGTATTTT.

As regards this clonotype: At one end, the junction sequence differs from germline, possibly due to a read error. The J gene is TRBJ2-5, the V gene TRBV6-2 or TRBV6-3; perhaps D is TRBD1 or TRBD2 (5 bases each). Germline CDR1 and CDR2: MNHEY and SVGEGT. The CDR3 spans 13 residues. In nucleotides, the CDR3 is TGTGCCAGCACTTACCGGCAGACAGCGGAGAAGTACTTC. It specifies CASTYRQTAEKYF.

This clonotype appeared a few times. The chain combines TRBV7-9 with TRBJ2-3, with D possibly TRBD2 on 5 matching bases. V gave up 8 bases and J gave up 2 bases, with 14 bases separating them. Germline V gene data show CDR1 as SEHNR and CDR2 as FQNEAQ (reference sequence). There are 14 residues in the CDR3. This CDR3 is CASPPGLYTDTQYF. CDR3 coding DNA: TGTGCCAGCCCCCCAGGACTGTACACAGATACGCAGTATTTT.

This clonotype was counted between two and nine times. The rearrangement uses TRBV20-1 and TRBJ2-5; D ambiguous. The germline gives CDR1 DFQATT, CDR2 SNEGSKA (reference sequence). V gave up 3 bases and J gave up 3 bases, with 20 bases separating them. This CDR3 has 16 residues. This CDR3 is CSASASSFPRKETQYF. CDR3 DNA: TGCAGTGCTAGCGCTAGTTCCTTCCCTCGGAAAGAGACCCAGTACTTC.

The genes are TRBV15 and TRBJ2-5, with D perhaps TRBD2 (6 bases). Trimming pared 6 bases from V and 1 base from J, leaving 12 bases between. The CDR3 sequence is 14 residues long. Germline V gene data show CDR1 as LNHNV and CDR2 as YYDKDF (reference sequence). The CDR3 protein is CATSYGGFQETQYF. CDR3 sequence (DNA): TGTGCCACCAGTTATGGGGGGTTCCAAGAGACCCAGTACTTC.

This chain connects TRBV24-1 to TRBJ1-1; no definite D call. The CDR3 spans 13 residues. With 7 bases removed from V and 1 base from J, the gap between germline ends came to 9 bases. Germline V lookup: CDR1 KGHDR, CDR2 SFDVKD. CDR3 in DNA: TGTGCCACCAGGAATGACGGGAACACTGAAGCTTTCTTT. This codes for CATRNDGNTEAFF.

This clonotype has more than one count but fewer than ten. The gene calls are TRBV29-1 and TRBJ2-1; 10 bases fit TRBD1. Germline lookup yields CDR1 SQVTM and CDR2 ANQGSEA. This CDR3 is built from 12 residues. The V segment lost 6 bases and the J segment 9 bases; nucleotides outside the gene matches: 5. CDR3 region: CSVRQGATEQFF. As DNA, the CDR3 is TGCAGCGTCCGACAGGGGGCTACTGAGCAGTTCTTC.

This clonotype showed up just a few times. The chain employs TRBV11-3 and TRBJ1-6; D unclear. With 0 bases removed from V and 6 bases from J, the gap between germline ends came to 9 bases. The CDR3 covers 15 residues. CDR1 and CDR2 from the germline V gene are SGHNT and YENEEA. The CDR3 region has the DNA TGTGCCAGCAGCTTAGATCGACTCCCTAATTCACCCCTCCACTTT. It yields the protein CASSLDRLPNSPLHF.

This clonotype has a handful of counts. V and J are TRBV7-2 and TRBJ2-7; 7 bases map to TRBD2. The CDR3 spans 17 residues. Trimming at V came to 1 base and at J to 5 bases, leaving 14 bases not matched to a gene. From germline, CDR1 is SGHTA and CDR2 FQGNSA. The CDR3: CASSLVGGVAGVHEQYF. In DNA form, the CDR3 reads TGTGCCAGCAGCTTAGTGGGGGGGGTAGCAGGAGTTCACGAGCAGTACTTC.

A few counts support this clonotype. The chain combines TRBV7-2 with TRBJ2-1; the D gene is possibly TRBD1 (6 bases). Trimming left V 3 bases short and J 3 bases short, with 12 bases between. CDR3 length equals 15 residues. CDR1 is SGHTA, CDR2 FQGNSA, per germline. The CDR3 loop reads CASSFDRSNYNEQFF. The CDR3 DNA is TGTGCCAGCAGCTTTGACAGGTCAAACTACAATGAGCAGTTCTTC.

This sequence joins TRBV3-1 and TRBJ2-5; perhaps D is TRBD1 or TRBD2 (6 bases each). This CDR3 spans 13 amino acids. V was shortened by 0 bases and J by 8 bases, with 10 bases between the two germline ends. The germline V gene encodes CDR1 LGHDT and CDR2 YNNKEL (reference sequence). CDR3 nucleotide sequence: TGTGCCAGCAGCCAAGATCGGGGGCATACCCAGTACTTC. It translates to CASSQDRGHTQYF.

In its sample, this clonotype was seen many times. This chain uses TRBV5-1 with TRBJ2-1; 11 nucleotides align to TRBD2. This CDR3 has 16 amino acids. After removal of 4 bases from V and 9 bases from J, the junction contained 12 bases not matched to a gene. Per germline, CDR1 SGHRS and CDR2 YFSETQ. The DNA of the CDR3 is TGCGCCAGCAGCCCCGGCGTAGCGGGAGGGCCAAGTGAGCAGTTCTTC. Its translation is CASSPGVAGGPSEQFF. Supplemented by reference TRBV5-1 and TRBJ2-1, the full variable domain reads KAGVTQTPRYLIKTRGQQVTLSCSPISGHRSVSWYQQTPGQGLQFLFEYFSETQRNKGNFPGRFSGRQFSNSRSEMNVSTLELGDSALYLCASSPGVAGGPSEQFFGPGTRLTVL.

Many counts were recorded for this clonotype. The genes are TRBV15 and TRBJ1-2, with D possibly being TRBD1 (6 bases). The CDR3 runs to 13 residues. Germline V gene data show CDR1 as LNHNV and CDR2 as YYDKDF (reference sequence). The ends were cut back, 2 bases at V and 5 bases at J, with 9 bases in the middle. CDR3: CATSRQGIYGYTF. CDR3 bases: TGTGCCACCAGCAGACAGGGGATTTATGGCTACACCTTC.

The V gene is TRBV11-2, the J gene TRBJ2-7, with D uncertain. Germline CDR1 and CDR2: SGHAT and FQNNGV. The V gene lost 1 base and the J gene lost 2 bases, with 12 bases spanning the gap. The CDR3 length is 15 residues. The CDR3 region has the DNA TGTGCCAGCAGCTTAGGGAACCTGCCTACCTACGAGCAGTACGTC. It yields the protein CASSLGNLPTYEQYV.

This clonotype has just one count. The rearrangement links TRBV11-1 to TRBJ2-7; 11 nucleotides align to TRBD1. CDR1 and CDR2 from the germline V gene are SGHAT and FQDESV (reference sequence). CDR3 size: 14 residues. With 5 bases clipped from V and 6 bases from J, the junction kept 6 bases outside the gene matches. The CDR3 here is CASSRGQGASEQYF. The CDR3 DNA follows: TGTGCCAGCAGCAGAGGACAGGGGGCCTCCGAGCAGTACTTC.